These T cell receptor beta chains were read from a single sample in a study of shared T cell receptors in the human thymus. Method: immunoSEQ multiplex PCR; TCRdb's copy keeps in-frame clones and lacks some. The repertoire holds 55,000 to 80,000 clones, with roughly 96% as singletons. Material: thymocytes. Receptors originate from a human donor. CDR3s include the opening cysteine and the closing phenylalanine or tryptophan. D genes are given only for firm matches. Clone size appears in some rows only: once, few, many, or a class for an expanded clone.

v_call: TRBV12-5
d_call: .
j_call: TRBJ2-7
clone_size: .
cdr3_aa: CASGLTGSNYEQYF
cdr3_nt: TGTGCTAGTGGCCTTACAGGGTCCAACTACGAGCAGTACTTC

v_call: TRBV5-4
d_call: TRBD1
j_call: TRBJ1-5
clone_size: once
cdr3_aa: CASSNQTGASNQPQHF
cdr3_nt: TGTGCCAGCAGCAACCAGACAGGGGCAAGCAATCAGCCCCAGCATTTT

v_call: TRBV4-3
d_call: .
j_call: TRBJ1-1
clone_size: .
cdr3_aa: CASSQKTPRGIGTEAFF
cdr3_nt: TGCGCCAGCAGCCAAAAAACCCCGCGGGGAATTGGAACTGAAGCTTTCTTT

v_call: TRBV4-3
d_call: TRBD2
j_call: TRBJ2-1
clone_size: .
cdr3_aa: CASSRERPSGGKFNEQFF
cdr3_nt: TGCGCCAGCAGCCGAGAAAGACCGAGCGGGGGGAAATTCAATGAGCAGTTCTTC

v_call: TRBV7-3
d_call: TRBD2
j_call: TRBJ2-2
clone_size: .
cdr3_aa: CASSLGGVHPINTGELFF
cdr3_nt: TGTGCCAGCAGCTTAGGGGGGGTGCATCCCATCAACACCGGGGAGCTGTTTTTT

v_call: TRBV7-8
d_call: .
j_call: TRBJ1-1
clone_size: .
cdr3_aa: CASSLPSTDLRLQDTEAFF
cdr3_nt: TGTGCCAGCAGCCTCCCGTCGACAGATTTGAGACTACAGGACACTGAAGCTTTCTTT

v_call: TRBV2
d_call: .
j_call: TRBJ2-1
clone_size: once
cdr3_aa: CASSEHRPINIGEQFF
cdr3_nt: TGTGCCAGCAGTGAGCACAGGCCGATTAATATTGGGGAGCAGTTCTTC

v_call: TRBV7-2
d_call: .
j_call: TRBJ1-2
clone_size: .
cdr3_aa: CASSSESDYGYTF
cdr3_nt: TGTGCCAGCAGCTCTGAATCGGACTATGGCTACACCTTC

v_call: TRBV7-2
d_call: TRBD2
j_call: TRBJ2-7
clone_size: once
cdr3_aa: CASSLAGGIHEQYF
cdr3_nt: TGTGCCAGCAGCTTAGCGGGGGGGATCCACGAGCAGTACTTC

v_call: TRBV19
d_call: TRBD1
j_call: TRBJ1-5
clone_size: .
cdr3_aa: CASSRPHSDRGDQPQHF
cdr3_nt: TGTGCCAGTAGTAGACCTCACTCGGACAGGGGGGATCAGCCCCAGCATTTT

v_call: TRBV29-1
d_call: TRBD2
j_call: TRBJ2-5
clone_size: .
cdr3_aa: CSVPTSGGPGETQYF
cdr3_nt: TGCAGCGTTCCTACTAGCGGGGGGCCGGGGGAGACCCAGTACTTC

v_call: TRBV27
d_call: TRBD2
j_call: TRBJ2-3
clone_size: .
cdr3_aa: CASERGSTDTQYF
cdr3_nt: TGTGCCAGCGAGCGGGGAAGCACAGATACGCAGTATTTT

v_call: TRBV5-6
d_call: .
j_call: TRBJ2-3
clone_size: .
cdr3_aa: CASSLYGCLFTDTQYF
cdr3_nt: TGTGCCAGCAGCTTGTACGGGTGCTTATTCACAGATACGCAGTATTTT

v_call: TRBV6-5
d_call: .
j_call: TRBJ2-5
clone_size: .
cdr3_aa: CASSYAVGPETQYF
cdr3_nt: TGTGCCAGCAGTTACGCCGTGGGGCCGGAGACCCAGTACTTC

v_call: TRBV29-1
d_call: .
j_call: TRBJ2-2
clone_size: .
cdr3_aa: CSVMNTGELFF
cdr3_nt: TGCAGCGTTATGAACACCGGGGAGCTGTTTTTT

v_call: TRBV10-2
d_call: TRBD1
j_call: TRBJ2-3
clone_size: .
cdr3_aa: CASLGGQGMRIWFRDTQYF
cdr3_nt: TGCGCCAGCCTCGGGGGACAGGGGATGAGAATATGGTTTAGAGATACGCAGTATTTT

v_call: TRBV4-1
d_call: .
j_call: TRBJ1-6
clone_size: .
cdr3_aa: CASSQAANRGADSPLHF
cdr3_nt: TGCGCCAGCAGCCAAGCGGCGAATCGGGGCGCGGATTCACCCCTCCACTTT

v_call: TRBV6-5
d_call: .
j_call: TRBJ2-7
clone_size: .
cdr3_aa: CASSSRGLTYEQYF
cdr3_nt: TGTGCCAGCAGTAGCAGGGGACTAACCTACGAGCAGTACTTC

v_call: TRBV6-5
d_call: .
j_call: TRBJ1-1
clone_size: once
cdr3_aa: CASSSYSKASNTEAFF
cdr3_nt: TGTGCCAGCAGTTCCTACAGCAAGGCCTCGAACACTGAAGCTTTCTTT

v_call: TRBV12-5
d_call: .
j_call: TRBJ2-3
clone_size: .
cdr3_aa: CASGPDSGGTDTQYF
cdr3_nt: TGTGCTAGTGGTCCCGACTCAGGAGGCACAGATACGCAGTATTTT

v_call: TRBV4-1
d_call: .
j_call: TRBJ1-1
clone_size: .
cdr3_aa: CASSQGTRFGNTEAFF
cdr3_nt: TGCGCCAGCAGCCAAGGAACGAGGTTTGGAAACACTGAAGCTTTCTTT

v_call: TRBV7-2
d_call: TRBD2
j_call: TRBJ2-5
clone_size: .
cdr3_aa: CASSSTRVGGLQETQYF
cdr3_nt: TGTGCCAGCAGCTCGACCCGGGTGGGGGGGTTACAAGAGACCCAGTACTTC

v_call: TRBV9
d_call: TRBD1
j_call: TRBJ1-2
clone_size: .
cdr3_aa: CASSSNRGYYTF
cdr3_nt: TGTGCCAGCAGCTCAAACAGGGGGTACTACACCTTC

v_call: TRBV27
d_call: TRBD1
j_call: TRBJ2-1
clone_size: .
cdr3_aa: CASSTSPGQGFKGLSTQPTNEQFF
cdr3_nt: TGTGCCAGCAGTACCAGCCCGGGACAGGGTTTTAAGGGACTATCGACCCAGCCAACTAATGAGCAGTTCTTC

v_call: TRBV7-6
d_call: .
j_call: TRBJ2-3
clone_size: .
cdr3_aa: CASSETIRADTQYF
cdr3_nt: TGTGCCAGCAGCGAGACCATAAGGGCAGATACGCAGTATTTT

v_call: TRBV19
d_call: TRBD1
j_call: TRBJ2-7
clone_size: once
cdr3_aa: CASSIPDRAAYEQYF
cdr3_nt: TGTGCCAGTAGTATCCCCGACAGGGCCGCATACGAGCAGTACTTC

v_call: TRBV7-2
d_call: .
j_call: TRBJ2-2
clone_size: .
cdr3_aa: CASSSRAGNTGELFF
cdr3_nt: TGTGCCAGCAGCTCCCGGGCTGGGAACACCGGGGAGCTGTTTTTT

v_call: TRBV28
d_call: .
j_call: TRBJ2-5
clone_size: .
cdr3_aa: CATSGETQYF
cdr3_nt: TGTGCCACTTCCGGGGAGACCCAGTACTTC

v_call: TRBV2
d_call: TRBD1
j_call: TRBJ2-7
clone_size: .
cdr3_aa: CASRVDRVYEQYF
cdr3_nt: TGTGCCAGCAGGGTGGACAGGGTCTACGAGCAGTACTTC

v_call: TRBV25-1
d_call: TRBD1
j_call: TRBJ2-7
clone_size: .
cdr3_aa: CASSESDRGAYEQYF
cdr3_nt: TGTGCCAGCAGTGAATCTGACAGGGGGGCCTACGAGCAGTACTTC

v_call: TRBV5-1
d_call: .
j_call: TRBJ1-1
clone_size: .
cdr3_aa: CASSLGPGLEANTEAFF
cdr3_nt: TGCGCCAGCAGCTTGGGTCCCGGACTTGAGGCGAACACTGAAGCTTTCTTT

v_call: TRBV6-6
d_call: TRBD1
j_call: TRBJ2-3
clone_size: .
cdr3_aa: CASSPMDRSLTDTQYF
cdr3_nt: TGTGCCAGCAGTCCGATGGACAGGTCTCTCACAGATACGCAGTATTTT

v_call: TRBV7-8
d_call: TRBD1
j_call: TRBJ1-1
clone_size: few
cdr3_aa: CASSLSRGPLNTEAFF
cdr3_nt: TGTGCCAGCAGCCTCTCCAGGGGGCCTTTAAACACTGAAGCTTTCTTT

v_call: TRBV5-6
d_call: .
j_call: TRBJ1-2
clone_size: .
cdr3_aa: CASSPRTFPYGYTF
cdr3_nt: TGTGCCAGCAGCCCCAGGACGTTTCCCTATGGCTACACCTTC

v_call: TRBV29-1
d_call: TRBD1
j_call: TRBJ1-2
clone_size: .
cdr3_aa: CSVEDRDRGFYGYTF
cdr3_nt: TGCAGCGTTGAAGATCGGGACAGGGGTTTCTATGGCTACACCTTC

v_call: TRBV4-2
d_call: TRBD2
j_call: TRBJ2-7
clone_size: .
cdr3_aa: CASSQLIPAGGYEQYF
cdr3_nt: TGTGCCAGCAGCCAATTGATCCCAGCGGGGGGTTACGAGCAGTACTTC

v_call: TRBV20-1
d_call: .
j_call: TRBJ1-4
clone_size: .
cdr3_aa: CSARVGEKLFF
cdr3_nt: TGCAGTGCTAGAGTGGGGGAAAAACTGTTTTTT

v_call: TRBV4-1
d_call: .
j_call: TRBJ1-4
clone_size: .
cdr3_aa: CASRLGEKLFF
cdr3_nt: TGCGCCAGCAGGCTCGGTGAAAAACTGTTTTTT

v_call: TRBV7-6
d_call: .
j_call: TRBJ1-4
clone_size: .
cdr3_aa: CASSQYGGNEKLFF
cdr3_nt: TGTGCCAGCAGCCAATATGGGGGGAATGAAAAACTGTTTTTT

v_call: TRBV2
d_call: TRBD2
j_call: TRBJ2-7
clone_size: .
cdr3_aa: CARVGLAGTYEQYF
cdr3_nt: TGTGCCAGGGTAGGACTAGCGGGGACCTACGAGCAGTACTTC